This is a list of T cell receptor beta chains from one sample in a study of T cell repertoires in cytomegalovirus infection. No antigen has been identified for these receptors. TCRdb reanalysed the reads using MiXCR and keeps one entry per CDR3 protein. The table shows 550,000 to 850,000 distinct CDR3 sequences, with around 32% occurring only once. The specimen was cultured PBMCs, collected from culture after CMV antigen stimulation. These receptors originate from a human donor in good health (CMV status not recorded). Some clones in this sample may be carry-over from other donors' samples. The CDR3 runs from the conserved cysteine through the conserved F or W.

j_call | v_call | cdr3_length | cdr3_aa
TRBJ2-5 | TRBV6-2/TRBV6-3 | 16 | CASSYPAGRVSETQYF
TRBJ2-7 | TRBV29-1 | 14 | CSVSGRGKSYEQYF
TRBJ1-5 | TRBV15 | 15 | CATSRVAGWNQPQHF
TRBJ1-1 | TRBV6-1 | 13 | CASSPDRVVEAFF
TRBJ1-1 | TRBV12-3/TRBV12-4 | 14 | CACSPLPGADEAFF
TRBJ2-1 | TRBV29-1 | 17 | CSVEDTMSGAMIGEQFF
TRBJ1-1 | TRBV7-9 | 15 | CASSLTVRSNTEAFF
TRBJ2-5 | TRBV7-6 | 16 | CASSLAKGLAEETQYF
TRBJ1-5 | TRBV6-2/TRBV6-3 | 14 | CASSPEWRNQPQHF
TRBJ1-4 | TRBV25-1 | 14 | CASRSPATNEKLFF
TRBJ2-1 | TRBV14 | 15 | CASSRRRSGYNEQFF
TRBJ2-3 | TRBV7-9 | 13 | CTSSLAVTDTQYF
TRBJ1-1 | TRBV5-1 | 15 | CASSLAMNLNTEAFF
TRBJ2-5 | TRBV7-9 | 15 | CASSFGTSGPETQYF
TRBJ2-7 | TRBV7-9 | 15 | CASSPTSLVSYEQYF
TRBJ2-7 | TRBV4-1 | 13 | CASSPFTGDEQYF
TRBJ2-3 | TRBV19 | 14 | CASTTGEGTDTQYF
TRBJ1-2 | TRBV6-8 | 15 | CASFTRSQANYGYTF
TRBJ2-1 | TRBV7-8 | 16 | CASSFRTSGSLNEQFF
TRBJ1-5 | TRBV27 | 14 | CASSLSAGYQPQHF
TRBJ1-5 | TRBV27 | 14 | CASSSHDRVGPQHF
TRBJ2-3 | TRBV20-1 | 20 | CSARSQRGLAGALFTDTQYF
TRBJ2-7 | TRBV6-6 | 16 | CASSLSRDRTPYEQYF
TRBJ2-1 | TRBV6-6 | 16 | CASSYSKTGGMNEQFF
TRBJ1-5 | TRBV7-8 | 16 | CASSPIKGPVNQPQHF
TRBJ2-1 | TRBV6-1 | 14 | CASKRDGADNEQFF
TRBJ1-4 | TRBV19 | 13 | CASTTGGVGKLFF
TRBJ2-5 | TRBV7-9 | 15 | CASTPSGTSGETQYF
TRBJ2-3 | TRBV6-8 | 17 | CASSSSKGTGGTDTQYF
TRBJ2-1 | TRBV7-6 | 15 | CASSLALGSPDEQFF
TRBJ2-7 | TRBV9 | 15 | CASSPLGQAIYEQYF
TRBJ2-2 | TRBV20-1 | 13 | CSARERLGGELFF
TRBJ1-5 | TRBV7-2 | 13 | CASSFRLGQPQHF
TRBJ2-3 | TRBV6-2/TRBV6-3 | 13 | CASIKDSTDTQYF
TRBJ2-6 | TRBV12-3/TRBV12-4 | 17 | CASSPQGGSPGANVLTF
TRBJ2-5 | TRBV7-9 | 14 | CASSLLDRQETQYF
TRBJ1-4 | TRBV27 | 15 | CASSLSTAWGEKLFF
TRBJ2-7 | TRBV19 | 13 | CASSLTSGGQQYF
TRBJ2-1 | TRBV20-1 | 14 | CSAARTGIGNEQFF
TRBJ1-2 | TRBV4-1 | 14 | CASSRDSDGYGYTF
TRBJ2-2 | TRBV28 | 14 | CASSLLTSTGELFF
TRBJ2-4 | TRBV19 | 15 | CASSILGTAKNIQYF
TRBJ2-1 | TRBV7-9 | 16 | CASSLAGRGNYNEQFF
TRBJ1-4 | TRBV7-3 | 14 | CASTRSGGIEKLLF
TRBJ1-4 | TRBV7-9 | 16 | CASSPSRAPTNEKLFF